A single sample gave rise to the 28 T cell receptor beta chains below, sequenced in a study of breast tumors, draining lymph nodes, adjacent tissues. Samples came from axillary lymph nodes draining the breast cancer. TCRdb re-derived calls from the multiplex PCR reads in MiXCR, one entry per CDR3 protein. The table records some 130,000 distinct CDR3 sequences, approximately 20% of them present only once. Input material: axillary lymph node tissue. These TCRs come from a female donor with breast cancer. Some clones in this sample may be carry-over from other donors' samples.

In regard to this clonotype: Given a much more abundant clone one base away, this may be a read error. The CDR3 coding sequence is TGTGCCAGTAGTAAGGGACTAAGCTCTGGAAACACCATGTATTTT. Protein: CASSKGLSSGNTMYF. This chain links TRBV19 with TRBJ1-3; possible D gene TRBD1, 5 bases. The CDR3 has 15 residues. The germline gives CDR1 LNHDA, CDR2 SQIVND (reference sequence).

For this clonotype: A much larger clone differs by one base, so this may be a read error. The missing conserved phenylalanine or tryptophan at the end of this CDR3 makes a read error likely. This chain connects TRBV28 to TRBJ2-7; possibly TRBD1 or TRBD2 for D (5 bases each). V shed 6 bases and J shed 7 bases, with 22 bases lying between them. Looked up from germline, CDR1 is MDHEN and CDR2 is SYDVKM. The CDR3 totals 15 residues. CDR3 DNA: TGTGCCAGCAGCCCACCGGGACCCCGCCGGGTTGAGCAGTACTAC. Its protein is CASSPPGPRRVEQYY.

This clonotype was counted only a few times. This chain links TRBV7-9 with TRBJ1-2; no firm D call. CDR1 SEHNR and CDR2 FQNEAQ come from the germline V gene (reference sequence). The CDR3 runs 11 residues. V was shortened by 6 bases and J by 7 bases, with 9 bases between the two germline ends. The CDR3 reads CASSMGGGYTF. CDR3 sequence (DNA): TGTGCCAGCAGTATGGGAGGTGGCTACACCTTC.

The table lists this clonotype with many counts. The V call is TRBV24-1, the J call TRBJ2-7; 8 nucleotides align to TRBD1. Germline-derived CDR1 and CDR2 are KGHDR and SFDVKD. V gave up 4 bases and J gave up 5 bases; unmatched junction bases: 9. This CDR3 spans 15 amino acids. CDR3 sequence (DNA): TGTGCCACCAGTGACCCGACAGGGGCGAAGGACGAGCAGTACTTC. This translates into CATSDPTGAKDEQYF.

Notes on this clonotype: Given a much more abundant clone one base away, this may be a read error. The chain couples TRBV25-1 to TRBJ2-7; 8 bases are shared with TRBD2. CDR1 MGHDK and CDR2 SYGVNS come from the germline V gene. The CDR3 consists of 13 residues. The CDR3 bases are TGTGCCAGCAGATTAGCGGGATCCGACGAGCGGTACTTC. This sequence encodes CASRLAGSDERYF.

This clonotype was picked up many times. CDR3 sequence (DNA): TGTGCCAGCAGCTCAGGACAGTACTATGGCTACACCTTC. It codes for CASSSGQYYGYTF. The chain recombines TRBV7-9 with TRBJ1-2, with TRBD1 as a possible D gene (6 bases). Germline values: CDR1 SEHNR, CDR2 FQNEAQ (reference sequence). This CDR3 has 13 residues. V was pared by 4 bases and J by 3 bases, with 9 bases between.

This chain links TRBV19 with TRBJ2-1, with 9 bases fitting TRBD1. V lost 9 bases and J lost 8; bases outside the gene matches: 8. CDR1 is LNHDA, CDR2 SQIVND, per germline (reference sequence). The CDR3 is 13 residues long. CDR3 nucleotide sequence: TGTGCCAGCGGGACAGGGTTGATAGATGAGCAGTTCTTC. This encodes CASGTGLIDEQFF.

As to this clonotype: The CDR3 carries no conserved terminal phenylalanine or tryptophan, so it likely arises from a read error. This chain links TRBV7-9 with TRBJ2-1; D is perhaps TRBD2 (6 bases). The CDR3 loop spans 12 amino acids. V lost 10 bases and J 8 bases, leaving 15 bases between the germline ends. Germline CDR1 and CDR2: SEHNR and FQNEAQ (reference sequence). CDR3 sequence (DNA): TGTGCCAACAGTTTCGGCGGGGATGAGCAGTTCCTC. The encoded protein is CANSFGGDEQFL.

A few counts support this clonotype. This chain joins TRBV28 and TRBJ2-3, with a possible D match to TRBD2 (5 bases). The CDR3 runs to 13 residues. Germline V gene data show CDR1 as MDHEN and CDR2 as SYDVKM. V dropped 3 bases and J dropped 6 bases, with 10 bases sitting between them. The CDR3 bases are TGTGCCAGCAGTTTGGGAGCGGCGGATACGCAGTATTTT. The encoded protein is CASSLGAADTQYF.

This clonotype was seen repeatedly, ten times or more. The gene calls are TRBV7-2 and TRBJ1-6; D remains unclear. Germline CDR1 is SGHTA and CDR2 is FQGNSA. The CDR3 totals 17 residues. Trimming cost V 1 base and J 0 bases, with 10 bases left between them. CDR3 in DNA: TGTGCCAGCAGCTTAGTCCCAGCCAGCTCCTATAATTCACCCCTCCACTTT. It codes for CASSLVPASSYNSPLHF. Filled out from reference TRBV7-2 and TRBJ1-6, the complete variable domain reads GAGVSQSPSNKVTEKGKDVELRCDPISGHTALYWYRQSLGQGLEFLIYFQGNSAPDKSGLPSDRFSAERTGGSVSTLTIQRTQQEDSAVYLCASSLVPASSYNSPLHFGNGTRLTVT.

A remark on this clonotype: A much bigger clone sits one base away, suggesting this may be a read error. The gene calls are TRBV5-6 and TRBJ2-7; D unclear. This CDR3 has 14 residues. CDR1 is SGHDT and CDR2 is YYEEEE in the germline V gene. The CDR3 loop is CASNLRYSSYEQYF. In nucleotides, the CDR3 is TGTGCCAGCAACTTGAGATACAGCTCCTACGAGCAGTACTTC.

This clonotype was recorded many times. DNA for the CDR3: TGCAGTGCTAGAGGCCCCCGTGGGAGCTCAGATACGCAGTATTTT. Its translation: CSARGPRGSSDTQYF. The rearrangement links TRBV20-1 to TRBJ2-3, with D tentatively TRBD2 (5 bases). The V and J ends lost 1 base and 4 bases respectively, with 15 bases between them. CDR3 length: 15 residues. From germline, CDR1 is DFQATT and CDR2 SNEGSKA (reference sequence).

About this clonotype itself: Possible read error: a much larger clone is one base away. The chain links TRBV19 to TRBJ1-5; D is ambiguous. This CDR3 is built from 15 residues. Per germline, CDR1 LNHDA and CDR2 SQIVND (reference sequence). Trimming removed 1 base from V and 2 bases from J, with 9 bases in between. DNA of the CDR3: TGTGCCAGTAGTATAGCAGTGTACGGCAATCAGCCCCAGCATTTT. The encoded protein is CASSIAVYGNQPQHF.

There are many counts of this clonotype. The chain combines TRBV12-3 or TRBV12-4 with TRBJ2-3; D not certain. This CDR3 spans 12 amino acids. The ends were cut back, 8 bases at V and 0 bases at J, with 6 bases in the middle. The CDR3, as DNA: TGTGCCAGCCGTTGGAGCACAGATACGCAGTATTTT. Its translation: CASRWSTDTQYF.

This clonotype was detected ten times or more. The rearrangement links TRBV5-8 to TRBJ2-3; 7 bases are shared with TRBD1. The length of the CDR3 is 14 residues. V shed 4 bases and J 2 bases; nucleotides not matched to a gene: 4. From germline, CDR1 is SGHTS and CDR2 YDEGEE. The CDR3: CASSRGTATDTQYF. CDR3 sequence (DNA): TGTGCCAGCAGCAGAGGGACAGCCACAGATACGCAGTATTTT.

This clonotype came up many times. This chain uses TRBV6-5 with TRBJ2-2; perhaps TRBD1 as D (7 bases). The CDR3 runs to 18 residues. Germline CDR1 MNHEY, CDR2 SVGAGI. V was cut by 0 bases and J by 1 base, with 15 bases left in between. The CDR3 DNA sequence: TGTGCCAGCAGTTACTCGGGAGGACAGGAAAAGAACACCGGGGAGCTGTTTTTT. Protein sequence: CASSYSGGQEKNTGELFF.

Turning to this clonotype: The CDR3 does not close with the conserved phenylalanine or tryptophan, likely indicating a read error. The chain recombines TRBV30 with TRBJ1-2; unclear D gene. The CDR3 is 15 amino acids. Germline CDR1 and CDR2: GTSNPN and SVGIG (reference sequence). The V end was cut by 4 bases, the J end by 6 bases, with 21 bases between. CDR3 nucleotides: TGTGCCTGGACGTCCCCTGCAGGCGGGGTAGATGGCTACACCCTC. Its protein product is CAWTSPAGGVDGYTL.

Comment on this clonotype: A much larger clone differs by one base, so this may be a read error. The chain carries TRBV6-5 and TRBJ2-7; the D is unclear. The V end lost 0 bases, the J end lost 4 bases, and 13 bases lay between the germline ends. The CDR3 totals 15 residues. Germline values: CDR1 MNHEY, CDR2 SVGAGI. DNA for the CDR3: TGTGCCAGCAGTTACTCTGGGCTAGGTGCTTACGAGCAGTACTTC. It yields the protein CASSYSGLGAYEQYF.

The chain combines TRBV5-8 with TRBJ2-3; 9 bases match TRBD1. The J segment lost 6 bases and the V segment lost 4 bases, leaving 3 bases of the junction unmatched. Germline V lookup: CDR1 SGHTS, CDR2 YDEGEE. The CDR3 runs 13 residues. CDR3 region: CASSITGGDTQYF. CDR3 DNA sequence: TGTGCCAGCAGCATAACAGGGGGCGATACGCAGTATTTT.

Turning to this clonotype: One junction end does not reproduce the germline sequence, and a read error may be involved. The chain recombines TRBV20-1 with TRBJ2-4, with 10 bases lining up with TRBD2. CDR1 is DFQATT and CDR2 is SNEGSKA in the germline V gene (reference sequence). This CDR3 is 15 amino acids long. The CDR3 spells CSARASGRAINIQYF. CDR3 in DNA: TGCAGTGCTAGGGCCAGCGGGAGGGCCATAAACATTCAGTACTTC.

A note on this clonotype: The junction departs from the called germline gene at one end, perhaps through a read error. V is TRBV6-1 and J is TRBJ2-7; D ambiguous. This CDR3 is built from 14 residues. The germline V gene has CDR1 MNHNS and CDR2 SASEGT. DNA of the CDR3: TGTGCCAGCAGACTGGCGGTAAACTCCTACGAGCAATACTTC. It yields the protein CASRLAVNSYEQYF.

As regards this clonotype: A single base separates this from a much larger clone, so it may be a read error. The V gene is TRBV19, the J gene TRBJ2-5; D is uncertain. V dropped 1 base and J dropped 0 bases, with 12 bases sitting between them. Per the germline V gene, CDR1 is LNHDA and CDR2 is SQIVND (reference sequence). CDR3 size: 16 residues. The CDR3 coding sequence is TGTGCCAGTAGTATAGGTTGGGAAGAAGACCAAGAGACCCAGTACTTC. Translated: CASSIGWEEDQETQYF.

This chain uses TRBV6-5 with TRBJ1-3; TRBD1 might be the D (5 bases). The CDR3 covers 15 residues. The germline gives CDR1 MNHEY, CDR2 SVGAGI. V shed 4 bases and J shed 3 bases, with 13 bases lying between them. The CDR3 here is CASSLKGLFGNTIYF. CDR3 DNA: TGTGCCAGCAGTTTGAAGGGGCTTTTTGGAAACACCATATATTTT.

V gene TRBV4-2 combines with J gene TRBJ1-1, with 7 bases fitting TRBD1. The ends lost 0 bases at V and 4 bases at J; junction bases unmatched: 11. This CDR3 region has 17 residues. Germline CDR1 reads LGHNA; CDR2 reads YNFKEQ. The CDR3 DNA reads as TGTGCCAGCAGCCAAGAGGCGGGACAGCGTAGGGGCACTGAAGCTTTCTTT. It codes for CASSQEAGQRRGTEAFF.

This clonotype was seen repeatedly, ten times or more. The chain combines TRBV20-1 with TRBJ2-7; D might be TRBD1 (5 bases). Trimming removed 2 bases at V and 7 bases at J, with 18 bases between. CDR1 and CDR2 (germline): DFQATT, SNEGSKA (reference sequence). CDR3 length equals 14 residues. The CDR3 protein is CSARHQGPRDEQYF. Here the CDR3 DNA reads TGCAGTGCTAGACACCAGGGCCCCAGAGATGAGCAGTACTTC.

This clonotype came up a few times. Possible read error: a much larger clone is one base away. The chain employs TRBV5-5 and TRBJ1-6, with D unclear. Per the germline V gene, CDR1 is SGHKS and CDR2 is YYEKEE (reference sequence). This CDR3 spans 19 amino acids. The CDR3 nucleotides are TGTGCCAGCAGCCAAAGCGACCCGTACCGATTGTGGGAGAATTCACCCCCCCACTTT. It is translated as CASSQSDPYRLWENSPPHF.

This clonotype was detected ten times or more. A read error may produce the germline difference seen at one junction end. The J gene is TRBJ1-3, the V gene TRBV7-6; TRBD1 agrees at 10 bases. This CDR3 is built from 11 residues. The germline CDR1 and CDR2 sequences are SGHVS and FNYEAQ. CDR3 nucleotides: TGTGCCAGCAGCTCTAGGGGACAGGGGCATTTT. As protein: CASSSRGQGHF.

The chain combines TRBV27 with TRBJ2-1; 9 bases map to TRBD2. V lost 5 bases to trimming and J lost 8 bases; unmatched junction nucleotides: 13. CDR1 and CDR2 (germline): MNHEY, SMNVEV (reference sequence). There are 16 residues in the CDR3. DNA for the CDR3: TGTGCCAGCAGTGATTGGGCGGGAGGGCCTCATGATGAGCAGTTCTTC. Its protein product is CASSDWAGGPHDEQFF.